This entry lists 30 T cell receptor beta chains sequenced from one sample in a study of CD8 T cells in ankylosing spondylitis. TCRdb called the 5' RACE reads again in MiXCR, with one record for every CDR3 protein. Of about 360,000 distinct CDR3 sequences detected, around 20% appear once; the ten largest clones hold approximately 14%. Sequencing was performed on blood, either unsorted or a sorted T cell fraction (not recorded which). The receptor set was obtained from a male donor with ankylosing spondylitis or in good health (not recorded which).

This CDR3 is CAWSAPDRVGQEQFF. Here the CDR3 DNA reads TGTGCCTGGAGTGCCCCGGACAGGGTTGGACAGGAGCAGTTCTTC. The chain links TRBV30 to TRBJ2-1; 8 bases are shared with TRBD1. V lost 1 base to trimming and J lost 10 bases; unmatched junction nucleotides: 12. CDR3 length equals 15 residues. The germline gives CDR1 GTSNPN, CDR2 SVGIG (reference sequence).

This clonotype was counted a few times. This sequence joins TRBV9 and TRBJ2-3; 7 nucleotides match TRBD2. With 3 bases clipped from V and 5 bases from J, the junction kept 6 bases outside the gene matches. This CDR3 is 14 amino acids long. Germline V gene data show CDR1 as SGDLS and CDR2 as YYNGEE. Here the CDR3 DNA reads TGTGCCAGCAGCGCGCCACTAGCGCGAGATACGCAGTATTTT. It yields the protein CASSAPLARDTQYF.

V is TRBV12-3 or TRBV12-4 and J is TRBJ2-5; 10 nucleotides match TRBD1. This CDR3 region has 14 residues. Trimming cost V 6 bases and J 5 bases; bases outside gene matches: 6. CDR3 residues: CASSLDRGWETQYF. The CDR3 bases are TGTGCCAGCAGCCTGGACAGGGGGTGGGAGACCCAGTACTTC.

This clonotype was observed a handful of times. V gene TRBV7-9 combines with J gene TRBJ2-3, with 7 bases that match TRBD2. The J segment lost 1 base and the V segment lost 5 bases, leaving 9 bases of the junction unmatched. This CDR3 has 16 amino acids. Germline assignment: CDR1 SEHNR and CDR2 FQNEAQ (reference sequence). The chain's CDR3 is CASSQRAGEGTDTQYF. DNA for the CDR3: TGTGCCAGCAGCCAACGTGCGGGGGAAGGCACAGATACGCAGTATTTT. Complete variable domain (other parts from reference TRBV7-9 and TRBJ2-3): DTGVSQNPRHKITKRGQNVTFRCDPISEHNRLYWYRQTLGQGPEFLTYFQNEAQLEKSRLLSDRFSAERPKGSFSTLEIQRTEQGDSAMYLCASSQRAGEGTDTQYFGPGTRLTVL.

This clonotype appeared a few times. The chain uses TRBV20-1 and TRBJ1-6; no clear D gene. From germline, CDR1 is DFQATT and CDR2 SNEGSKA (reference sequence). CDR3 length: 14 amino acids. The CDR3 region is CITTPWPYNSPLHF. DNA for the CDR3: TGCATTACCACCCCGTGGCCATATAATTCACCCCTCCACTTT.

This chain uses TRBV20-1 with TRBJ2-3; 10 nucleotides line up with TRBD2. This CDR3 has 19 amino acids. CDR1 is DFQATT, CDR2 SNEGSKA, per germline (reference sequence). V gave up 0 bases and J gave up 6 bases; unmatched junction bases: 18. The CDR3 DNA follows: TGCAGTGCTAGAGATTCATGGGGGAAAGCGGGGGGGCCGGTGGATACGCAGTATTTT. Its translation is CSARDSWGKAGGPVDTQYF.

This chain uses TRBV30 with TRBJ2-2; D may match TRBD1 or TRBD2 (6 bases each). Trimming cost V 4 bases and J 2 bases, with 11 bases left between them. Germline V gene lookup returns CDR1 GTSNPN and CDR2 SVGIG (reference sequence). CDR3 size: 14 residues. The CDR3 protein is CAWKVGGNTGELFF. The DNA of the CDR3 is TGTGCCTGGAAAGTGGGGGGCAACACCGGGGAGCTGTTTTTT.

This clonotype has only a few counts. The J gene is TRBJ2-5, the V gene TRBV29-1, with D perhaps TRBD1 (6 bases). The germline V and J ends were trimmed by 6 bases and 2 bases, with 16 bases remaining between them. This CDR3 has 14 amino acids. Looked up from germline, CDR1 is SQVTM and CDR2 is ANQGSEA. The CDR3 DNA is TGCAGCGTCGGTCGCAGGGGATTACAAGAGACCCAGTACTTC. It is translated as CSVGRRGLQETQYF.

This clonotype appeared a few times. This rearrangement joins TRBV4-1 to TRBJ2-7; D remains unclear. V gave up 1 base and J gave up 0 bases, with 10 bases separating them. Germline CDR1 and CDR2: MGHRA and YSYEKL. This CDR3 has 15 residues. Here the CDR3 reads CASSQGAVISYEQYF. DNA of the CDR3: TGCGCCAGCAGCCAAGGGGCAGTAATCTCCTACGAGCAGTACTTC.

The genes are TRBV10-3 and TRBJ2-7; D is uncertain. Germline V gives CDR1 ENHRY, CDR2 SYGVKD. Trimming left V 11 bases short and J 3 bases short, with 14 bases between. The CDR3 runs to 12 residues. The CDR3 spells CALSDDFYEQYF. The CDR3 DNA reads TGTGCCTTGTCGGACGATTTCTACGAGCAGTACTTC.

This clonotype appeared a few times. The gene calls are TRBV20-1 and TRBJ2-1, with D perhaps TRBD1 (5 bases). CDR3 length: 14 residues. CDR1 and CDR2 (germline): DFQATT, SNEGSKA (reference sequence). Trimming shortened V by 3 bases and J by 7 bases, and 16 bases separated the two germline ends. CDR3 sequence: CSARYPGFGNEQFF. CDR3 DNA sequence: TGCAGTGCTAGGTATCCAGGGTTTGGGAATGAGCAGTTCTTC.

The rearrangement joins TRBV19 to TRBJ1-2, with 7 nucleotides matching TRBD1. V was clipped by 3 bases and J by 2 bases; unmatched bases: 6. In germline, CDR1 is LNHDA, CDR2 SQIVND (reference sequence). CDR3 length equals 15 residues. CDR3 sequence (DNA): TGTGCCAGTAGTATCGCCCCGACAGGGAACTATGGCTACACCTTC. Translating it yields CASSIAPTGNYGYTF.

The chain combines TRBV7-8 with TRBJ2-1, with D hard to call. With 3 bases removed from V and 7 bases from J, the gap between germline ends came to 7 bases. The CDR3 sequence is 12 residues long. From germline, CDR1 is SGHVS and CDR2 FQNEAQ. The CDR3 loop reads CASSFVANEQFF. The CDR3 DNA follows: TGTGCCAGCAGCTTCGTAGCTAATGAGCAGTTCTTC.

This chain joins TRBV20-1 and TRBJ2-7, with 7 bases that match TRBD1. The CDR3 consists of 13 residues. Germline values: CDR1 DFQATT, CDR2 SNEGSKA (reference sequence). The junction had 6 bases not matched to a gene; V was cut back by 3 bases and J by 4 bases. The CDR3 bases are TGCAGTGCTAGTGAGGGGGCTCTATACGAGCAGTACTTC. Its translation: CSASEGALYEQYF.

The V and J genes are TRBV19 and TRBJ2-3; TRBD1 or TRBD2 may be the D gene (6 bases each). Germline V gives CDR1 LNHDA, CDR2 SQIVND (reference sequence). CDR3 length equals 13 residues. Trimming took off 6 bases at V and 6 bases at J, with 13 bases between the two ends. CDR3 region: CASSTIGGDTQYF. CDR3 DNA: TGTGCCAGTAGCACAATCGGGGGCGATACGCAGTATTTT.

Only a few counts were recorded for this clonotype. The CDR3 nucleotides are TGTGCCAGCGGATCCCCCCGACTAGCGGGGGAGACCCAGTACTTC. Encoded protein: CASGSPRLAGETQYF. The chain is built from TRBV6-1 and TRBJ2-5, with 11 bases aligning to TRBD2. Losses at the gene ends were 8 bases for V and 5 bases for J; bases not matched to a gene: 10. CDR1 is MNHNS and CDR2 is SASEGT in the germline V gene. The CDR3 has 15 residues.

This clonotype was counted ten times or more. CDR3 region: CASIPQGGSNQPQHF. Written as DNA, the CDR3 is TGTGCCAGCATTCCTCAGGGGGGCAGCAATCAGCCCCAGCATTTT. The chain is built from TRBV28 and TRBJ1-5; TRBD1 agrees at 7 bases. Germline CDR1 and CDR2: MDHEN and SYDVKM. This CDR3 has 15 amino acids. Trimming cost V 7 bases and J 1 base; bases outside gene matches: 7. Drawing the rest from reference TRBV28 and TRBJ1-5, the complete variable domain is DVKVTQSSRYLVKRTGEKVFLECVQDMDHENMFWYRQDPGLGLRLIYFSYDVKMKEKGDIPEGYSVSREKKERFSLILESASTNQTSMYLCASIPQGGSNQPQHFGDGTRLSIL.

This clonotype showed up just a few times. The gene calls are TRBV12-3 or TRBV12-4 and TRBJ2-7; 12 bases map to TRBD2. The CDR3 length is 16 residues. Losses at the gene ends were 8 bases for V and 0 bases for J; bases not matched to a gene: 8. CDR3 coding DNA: TGTGCCAGCGGAACTAGCGGGGGGTTAAGCTCCTACGAGCAGTACTTC. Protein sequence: CASGTSGGLSSYEQYF.

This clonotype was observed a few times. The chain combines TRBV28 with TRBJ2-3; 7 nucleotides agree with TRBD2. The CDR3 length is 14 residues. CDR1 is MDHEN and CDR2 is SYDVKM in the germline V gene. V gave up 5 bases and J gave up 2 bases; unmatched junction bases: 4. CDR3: CASSATSNTDTQYF. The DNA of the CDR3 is TGTGCCAGCAGTGCGACTAGCAACACAGATACGCAGTATTTT.

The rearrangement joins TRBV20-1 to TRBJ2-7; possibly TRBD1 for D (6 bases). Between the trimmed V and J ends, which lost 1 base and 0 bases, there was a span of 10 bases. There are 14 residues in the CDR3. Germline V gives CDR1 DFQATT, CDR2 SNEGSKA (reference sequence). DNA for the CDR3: TGCAGTGCTAGAGTTGACAGGATCTCCTACGAGCAGTACTTC. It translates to CSARVDRISYEQYF.

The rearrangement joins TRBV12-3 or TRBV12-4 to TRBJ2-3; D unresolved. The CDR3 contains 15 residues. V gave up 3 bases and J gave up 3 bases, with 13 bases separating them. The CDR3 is CASSFVTVGTDTQYF. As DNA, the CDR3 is TGTGCCAGCAGTTTCGTTACAGTTGGTACAGATACGCAGTATTTT.

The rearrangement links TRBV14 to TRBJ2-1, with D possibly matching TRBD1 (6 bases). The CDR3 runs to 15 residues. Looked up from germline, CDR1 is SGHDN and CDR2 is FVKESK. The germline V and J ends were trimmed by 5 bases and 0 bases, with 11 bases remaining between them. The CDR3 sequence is CASSSHRDSYNEQFF. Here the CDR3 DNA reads TGTGCCAGCAGCTCTCACAGGGACTCCTACAATGAGCAGTTCTTC.

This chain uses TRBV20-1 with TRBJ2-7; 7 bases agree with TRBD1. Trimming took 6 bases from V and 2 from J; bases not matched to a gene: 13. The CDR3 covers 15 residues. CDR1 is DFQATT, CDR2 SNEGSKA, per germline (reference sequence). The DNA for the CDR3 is TGCAGTGCGGACCAGACAGGGTCCGCGACCTACGAGCAGTACTTC. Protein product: CSADQTGSATYEQYF.

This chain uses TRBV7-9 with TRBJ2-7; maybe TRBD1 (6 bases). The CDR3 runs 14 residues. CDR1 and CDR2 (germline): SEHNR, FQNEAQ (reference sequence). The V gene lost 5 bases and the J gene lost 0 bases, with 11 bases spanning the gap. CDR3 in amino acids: CASSPGVPSYEQYF. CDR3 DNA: TGTGCCAGCAGCCCAGGGGTGCCCTCCTACGAGCAGTACTTC.

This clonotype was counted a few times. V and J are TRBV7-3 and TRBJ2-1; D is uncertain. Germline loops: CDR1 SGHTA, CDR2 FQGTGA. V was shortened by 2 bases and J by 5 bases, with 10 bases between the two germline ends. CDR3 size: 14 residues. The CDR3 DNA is TGTGCCAGCAGCTTAGTGGATAGGGACAATGAGCAGTTCTTC. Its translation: CASSLVDRDNEQFF.

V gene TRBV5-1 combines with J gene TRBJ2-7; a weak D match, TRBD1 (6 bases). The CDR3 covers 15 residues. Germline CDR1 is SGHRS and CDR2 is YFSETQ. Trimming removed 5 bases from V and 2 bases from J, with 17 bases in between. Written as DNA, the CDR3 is TGCGCCAGCAGTGGGACACCGAATCCGACCTACGAGCAGTACTTC. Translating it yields CASSGTPNPTYEQYF. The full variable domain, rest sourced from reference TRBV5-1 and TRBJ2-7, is KAGVTQTPRYLIKTRGQQVTLSCSPISGHRSVSWYQQTPGQGLQFLFEYFSETQRNKGNFPGRFSGRQFSNSRSEMNVSTLELGDSALYLCASSGTPNPTYEQYFGPGTRLTVT.

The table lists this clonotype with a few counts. The CDR3 DNA follows: TGTGCCATCAGTGAGTCGAACCCCTACGAGCAGTACTTC. Amino acids: CAISESNPYEQYF. The chain has TRBV10-3 and TRBJ2-7; D gene ambiguous. The CDR3 totals 13 residues. Germline lookup yields CDR1 ENHRY and CDR2 SYGVKD. The V end was cut by 0 bases, the J end by 2 bases, with 5 bases between.

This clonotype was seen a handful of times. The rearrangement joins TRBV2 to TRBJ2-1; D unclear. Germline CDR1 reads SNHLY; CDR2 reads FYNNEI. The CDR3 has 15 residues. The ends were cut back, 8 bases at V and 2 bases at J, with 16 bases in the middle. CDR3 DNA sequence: TGTGCCAGCCTCTCTATTGATGTAACCTACAATGAGCAGTTCTTC. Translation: CASLSIDVTYNEQFF.

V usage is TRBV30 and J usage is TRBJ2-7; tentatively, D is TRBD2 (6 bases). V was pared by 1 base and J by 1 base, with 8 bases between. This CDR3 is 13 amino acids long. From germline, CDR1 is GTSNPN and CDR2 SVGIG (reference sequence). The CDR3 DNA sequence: TGTGCCTGGAGTGGCCGGGGGTCCTACGAGCAGTACTTC. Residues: CAWSGRGSYEQYF. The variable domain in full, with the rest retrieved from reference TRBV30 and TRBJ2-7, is SQTIHQWPATLVQPVGSPLSLECTVEGTSNPNLYWYRQAAGRGLQLLFYSVGIGQISSEVPQNLSASRPQDRQFILSSKKLLLSDSGFYLCAWSGRGSYEQYFGPGTRLTVT.

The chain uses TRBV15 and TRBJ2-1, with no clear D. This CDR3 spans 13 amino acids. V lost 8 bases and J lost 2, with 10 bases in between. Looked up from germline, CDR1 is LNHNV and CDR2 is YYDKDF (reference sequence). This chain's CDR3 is CATGLLTYNEQFF. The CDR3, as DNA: TGTGCCACCGGATTACTAACCTACAATGAGCAGTTCTTC.